The 27 T cell receptor beta chains below were found in one sample sequenced in a study of control samples from healthy donors and cancer patients. Only in-frame clones appear in the TCRdb table, and some are missing; sequencing was by immunoSEQ multiplex PCR. This sample has about 180,000 clones, with roughly 92% found just once. Sequences were obtained from blood. The source of these receptors is a man aged 30 to 39 in good health.

The V and J genes are TRBV3-1 (or the pseudogene TRBV3-2) and TRBJ1-6, with TRBD1 matching over 8 bases. With V trimmed by 3 bases and J by 7 bases, 2 bases remained unmatched. Germline V gene sequence: CDR1 LGHDT, CDR2 YNNKEL (reference sequence). This CDR3 comprises 14 residues. Here the CDR3 DNA reads TGTGCCAGCAGCCACAGGGGGCGGAATTCACCCCTCCACTTT. Encoded protein: CASSHRGRNSPLHF.

J is TRBJ2-5 and V is TRBV5-1; TRBD2 agrees at 7 bases. V trimming: 4 bases; J trimming: 4 bases; junction bases outside the gene matches: 1. Germline V gene lookup returns CDR1 SGHRS and CDR2 YFSETQ. CDR3 length: 12 amino acids. The CDR3 sequence is CASSPGGETQYF. The CDR3 bases are TGCGCCAGCAGCCCGGGGGGAGAGACCCAGTACTTC. Drawing the rest from reference TRBV5-1 and TRBJ2-5, the complete variable domain is KAGVTQTPRYLIKTRGQQVTLSCSPISGHRSVSWYQQTPGQGLQFLFEYFSETQRNKGNFPGRFSGRQFSNSRSEMNVSTLELGDSALYLCASSPGGETQYFGPGTRLLVL.

J is TRBJ2-1 and V is TRBV6-5; 10 bases match TRBD1. Trimming took 10 bases from V and 6 from J; bases not matched to a gene: 6. The CDR3 runs to 13 residues. Germline V gives CDR1 MNHEY, CDR2 SVGAGI. In DNA form, the CDR3 reads TGTGCCACCGGGACAGGGGACCCCAATGAGCAGTTCTTC. It translates to CATGTGDPNEQFF.

This clone was detected only a few times. The rearrangement joins TRBV27 to TRBJ1-5; no reliable D call. Trimming took 4 bases from V and 2 from J, leaving 6 bases between them. The germline gives CDR1 MNHEY, CDR2 SMNVEV (reference sequence). CDR3 length equals 13 residues. CDR3 nucleotides: TGTGCCAGCAGTTACAGCCGCAATCAGCCCCAGCATTTT. It specifies CASSYSRNQPQHF.

V usage is TRBV7-9 and J usage is TRBJ2-1, with 10 nucleotides matching TRBD2. V was pared by 10 bases and J by 5 bases, with 11 bases of the junction left unmatched. Germline CDR1 SEHNR, CDR2 FQNEAQ (reference sequence). CDR3 length: 15 amino acids. This CDR3 reads CATDVGLAGDNEQFF. CDR3 nucleotides: TGTGCCACGGATGTGGGGCTAGCGGGGGACAATGAGCAGTTCTTC.

The chain joins TRBV13 to TRBJ2-3; a weak D match, TRBD2 (5 bases). CDR1 PRHDT and CDR2 FYEKMQ come from the germline V gene (reference sequence). Trimming removed 6 bases at V and 4 bases at J, with 17 bases between. The CDR3 sequence is 15 residues long. In DNA form, the CDR3 reads TGTGCCAGCAGTTTTTTGAGGGCGGGCGCAGATACGCAGTATTTT. This gives the protein CASSFLRAGADTQYF. The entire variable domain, with the rest obtained from reference TRBV13 and TRBJ2-3, is as follows: AAGVIQSPRHLIKEKRETATLKCYPIPRHDTVYWYQQGPGQDPQFLISFYEKMQSDKGSIPDRFSAQQFSDYHSELNMSSLELGDSALYFCASSFLRAGADTQYFGPGTRLTVL.

The J gene is TRBJ2-7, the V gene TRBV3-1 (or the pseudogene TRBV3-2), with D possibly TRBD2 on 5 matching bases. The CDR3 is made up of 12 amino acids. Trimming took 4 bases from V and 7 from J, leaving 11 bases between them. Germline V gene data show CDR1 as LGHDT and CDR2 as YNNKEL (reference sequence). The CDR3 DNA reads as TGTGCCAGCAGCCCGCGGGTTGGGGAGCAGTACTTC. Protein: CASSPRVGEQYF.

This rearrangement joins TRBV10-2 to TRBJ2-7, with D unresolved. The CDR3 consists of 11 residues. The V gene's germline CDR1 is WSHSY and CDR2 SAAADI. Trimming stripped 8 bases from V and 3 bases from J, with 8 bases between. The CDR3 is CASAEFYEQYF. The CDR3 DNA sequence: TGCGCCAGCGCGGAATTCTACGAGCAGTACTTC.

V usage is TRBV3-1 (or the pseudogene TRBV3-2) and J usage is TRBJ1-2; D is ambiguous. This CDR3 is 16 amino acids long. The germline V gene encodes CDR1 LGHDT and CDR2 YNNKEL (reference sequence). V lost 0 bases and J 3 bases, leaving 14 bases between the germline ends. In nucleotides, the CDR3 is TGTGCCAGCAGCCAAGAACTGTCAGTCGAATACTATGGCTACACCTTC. It specifies CASSQELSVEYYGYTF.

V and J are TRBV6-1 and TRBJ1-2; D possibly corresponds to TRBD1 (5 bases). Germline V lookup: CDR1 MNHNS, CDR2 SASEGT. V was pared by 2 bases and J by 6 bases, with 13 bases between. This CDR3 is 14 amino acids long. The CDR3 region has the DNA TGTGCCAGCAGTGAATATGCAGGGTTCGATGGCTACACCTTC. It is translated as CASSEYAGFDGYTF.

The gene calls are TRBV9 and TRBJ1-4; no reliable D call. CDR1 and CDR2 (germline): SGDLS, YYNGEE. The CDR3 contains 15 residues. V lost 3 bases and J lost 8, with 17 bases in between. CDR3 protein: CASSEGPGAGEKLFF. The CDR3 region has the DNA TGTGCCAGCAGCGAGGGCCCGGGAGCGGGGGAAAAACTGTTTTTT.

V is TRBV3-1 (or the pseudogene TRBV3-2) and J is TRBJ2-5; the match to TRBD2 covers 9 bases. Trimming cost V 4 bases and J 5 bases; bases outside gene matches: 8. Germline V CDR1 and CDR2: LGHDT, YNNKEL (reference sequence). The CDR3 has 15 residues. The CDR3 region is CASSRTSALEETQYF. For the CDR3, the DNA is TGTGCCAGCAGCCGGACTAGCGCTCTTGAGGAGACCCAGTACTTC.

This chain links TRBV28 with TRBJ2-3, with 7 bases that match TRBD1. The CDR3 extends over 16 amino acids. Germline loops: CDR1 MDHEN, CDR2 SYDVKM. V lost 6 bases to trimming and J lost 0 bases; unmatched junction nucleotides: 9. The CDR3 here is CASRPMATGSTDTQYF. The DNA of the CDR3 is TGTGCCAGCAGACCTATGGCGACAGGGAGCACAGATACGCAGTATTTT.

The chain has TRBV6-5 and TRBJ1-2; 8 bases match TRBD1. CDR3 length equals 15 residues. Germline loops: CDR1 MNHEY, CDR2 SVGAGI. Trimming removed 5 bases from V and 4 bases from J; junction bases left unmatched: 9. The CDR3 reads CASSTGGLGSYGYTF. Written as DNA, the CDR3 is TGTGCCAGCAGTACAGGGGGTCTGGGATCCTATGGCTACACCTTC.

The chain couples TRBV11-2 to TRBJ2-7, with 11 bases aligning to TRBD2. The germline gives CDR1 SGHAT, CDR2 FQNNGV. The CDR3 is 15 amino acids. V trimming: 8 bases; J trimming: 0 bases; junction bases outside the gene matches: 6. In nucleotides, the CDR3 is TGTGCCAGCTCCCTAGCGGGGGGCAACTCCTACGAGCAGTACTTC. It encodes CASSLAGGNSYEQYF.

The J gene is TRBJ1-1, the V gene TRBV12-3 or TRBV12-4; D is undetermined. This CDR3 comprises 13 residues. V lost 1 base to trimming and J lost 4 bases, with 7 bases between them. The CDR3 sequence: CASSLVTVTEAFF. The CDR3 coding sequence is TGTGCCAGCAGTTTAGTAACAGTCACTGAAGCTTTCTTT.

The V and J genes are TRBV4-1 and TRBJ2-1; 10 bases are a match to TRBD2. J gave up 5 bases and V 0 bases, and 7 bases lay outside the gene matches. From germline, CDR1 is MGHRA and CDR2 YSYEKL. CDR3 size: 17 residues. The CDR3 DNA follows: TGCGCCAGCAGCCAAGAGAGGCTAGCGGGGGCCGACAATGAGCAGTTCTTC. Translating it yields CASSQERLAGADNEQFF.

The rearrangement links TRBV5-5 to TRBJ2-1, with 11 bases identical to TRBD2. V was clipped by 4 bases and J by 10 bases; unmatched bases: 7. CDR1 is SGHKS and CDR2 is YYEKEE in the germline V gene (reference sequence). This CDR3 is 14 amino acids long. The CDR3 coding sequence is TGTGCCAGCAGCCTACTAGCGGGAGAGTACGAGCAGTTCTTC. Its protein is CASSLLAGEYEQFF.

V usage is TRBV20-1 and J usage is TRBJ2-3; TRBD2 aligns across 9 bases. Trimming at V came to 3 bases and at J to 0 bases, leaving 4 bases not matched to a gene. CDR1 and CDR2 from the germline V gene are DFQATT and SNEGSKA (reference sequence). The CDR3 runs 15 residues. CDR3 nucleotides: TGCAGTGCTAGTCGCCTAGCGGGGAGCACAGATACGCAGTATTTT. It yields the protein CSASRLAGSTDTQYF.

The chain recombines TRBV24-1 with TRBJ2-7, with 14 bases fitting TRBD2. The CDR3 covers 17 residues. Germline V CDR1 and CDR2: KGHDR, SFDVKD. V was clipped by 10 bases and J by 2 bases; unmatched bases: 12. This CDR3 is CATASGLAGGGPYEQYF. CDR3 DNA: TGTGCCACGGCCAGCGGACTAGCGGGAGGAGGACCCTACGAGCAGTACTTC.

DNA of the CDR3: TGTGCCAGCAGCATAACCGGGAGCACAGAGACCCAGTACTTC. Translating gives CASSITGSTETQYF. This chain uses TRBV11-2 with TRBJ2-5; tentatively, D is TRBD2 (6 bases). Germline V lookup: CDR1 SGHAT, CDR2 FQNNGV. CDR3 length equals 14 residues. V lost 5 bases and J lost 4, with 14 bases in between. Together with reference TRBV11-2 and TRBJ2-5, the CDR3 gives the full variable domain: EAGVAQSPRYKIIEKRQSVAFWCNPISGHATLYWYQQILGQGPKLLIQFQNNGVVDDSQLPKDRFSAERLKGVDSTLKIQPAKLEDSAVYLCASSITGSTETQYFGPGTRLLVL.

J is TRBJ1-1 and V is TRBV30; D may be TRBD1 (5 bases). The germline V and J ends were trimmed by 0 bases and 4 bases, with 9 bases remaining between them. CDR1 GTSNPN and CDR2 SVGIG come from the germline V gene (reference sequence). CDR3 length: 13 amino acids. CDR3 coding DNA: TGTGCCTGGAGTGTAGCCAGGGCCACTGAAGCTTTCTTT. Amino acid sequence: CAWSVARATEAFF.

The rearrangement uses TRBV10-2 and TRBJ1-3, with D hard to call. Trimming removed 7 bases from V and 3 bases from J, with 10 bases in between. Looked up from germline, CDR1 is WSHSY and CDR2 is SAAADI. This CDR3 comprises 13 residues. CDR3 in amino acids: CASMRGIGNTIYF. The CDR3 bases are TGCGCCAGCATGCGGGGAATTGGAAACACCATATATTTT.

This sequence joins TRBV9 and TRBJ1-1; D is possibly TRBD1 (5 bases). CDR1 and CDR2 from the germline V gene are SGDLS and YYNGEE. The CDR3 is 16 residues long. V lost 3 bases and J lost 0, with 15 bases in between. This CDR3 reads CASSAGGGGMNTEAFF. CDR3 sequence (DNA): TGTGCCAGCAGCGCCGGCGGGGGTGGCATGAACACTGAAGCTTTCTTT.

The CDR3, as DNA: TGCGCCAGCGACCGGGACAGGGGTACCTACGAGCAGTACTTC. This encodes CASDRDRGTYEQYF. The J gene is TRBJ2-7, the V gene TRBV23-1, with 10 bases that match TRBD1. TRBV23-1 is an ORF, with its function uncertain. V gave up 8 bases and J gave up 2 bases; unmatched junction bases: 6. The CDR3 totals 14 residues.

Only a few counts were recorded for this clone. The J gene is TRBJ1-2, the V gene TRBV6-2 or TRBV6-3, with TRBD1 as a possible D gene (6 bases). CDR3 length: 13 amino acids. V lost 2 bases to trimming and J lost 4 bases, with 8 bases between them. CDR1 MNHEY and CDR2 SVGEGT come from the germline V gene. The CDR3 sequence: CASSYDRTYGYTF. The CDR3, as DNA: TGTGCCAGCAGTTACGACAGGACCTATGGCTACACCTTC.

The chain has TRBV18 and TRBJ1-1, with D unresolved. Trimming took off 2 bases at V and 1 base at J, with 8 bases between the two ends. The CDR3 totals 14 residues. The V gene's germline CDR1 is KGHSH and CDR2 LQKENI. The CDR3 DNA reads as TGTGCCAGCTCACCATACCAGACGAACACTGAAGCTTTCTTT. Translated, it gives CASSPYQTNTEAFF.